The rows below give T cell receptor beta chains drawn from one sample of a study of OX40 agonist ivuxolimab in advanced cancers. TCRdb keeps only in-frame clones here, not all; method: immunoSEQ multiplex PCR. In the table there are tens of thousands of clones, 85% to 95% of which are singletons. The specimen comprised CD4+ or CD8+ T cells sorted from blood, sampled in a trial of the OX40 agonist ivuxolimab. Receptors originate from an adult with an advanced solid tumor such as melanoma, head and neck, liver or kidney cancer. CDR3s include the opening cysteine and the closing phenylalanine or tryptophan. The order of the fields is D gene, V gene, clone size, J gene, CDR3 length, CDR3 protein, CDR3 DNA. The D gene is left open where the match is weak. The size field is filled for only some rows; it gives once, few, many or a size class.

>.|TRBV21-1|.|TRBJ1-4|15
CASSKAGREWEKLFF
TGTGCCAGCAGCAAAGCGGGCAGGGAGTGGGAAAAACTGTTTTTT
>.|TRBV19|.|TRBJ1-2|15
CASSNRPRGVESYTF
TGTGCCAGTAGTAACCGTCCCCGAGGGGTGGAGAGCTACACCTTC
>.|TRBV30|.|TRBJ2-7|14
CAWSELGSSYEQYF
TGTGCCTGGAGCGAATTGGGGTCCTCCTACGAGCAGTACTTC
>.|TRBV27|.|TRBJ1-5|15
CASSLSSRDNQSQHF
TGTGCCAGCAGTTTATCGAGCAGAGACAATCAGTCCCAGCATTTT
>.|TRBV28|.|TRBJ2-2|18
CASSLYPSGRVVSGELFF
TGTGCCAGCAGTTTATACCCCTCGGGCAGGGTCGTTTCCGGGGAGCTGTTTTTT
>TRBD2|TRBV10-3|.|TRBJ2-5|20
CAISEGLGTSGGITQETQYF
TGTGCCATCAGTGAGGGCCTAGGGACTAGCGGGGGGATAACACAAGAGACCCAGTACTTC
>.|TRBV15|.|TRBJ2-2|14
CATSRDRNTGELFF
TGTGCCACCAGCAGAGACAGGAACACCGGGGAGCTGTTTTTT
>TRBD1|TRBV11-2|.|TRBJ2-7|14
CASNGGTGIYEQYF
TGTGCCAGCAACGGGGGGACAGGGATATACGAGCAGTACTTC
>.|TRBV4-2|.|TRBJ2-3|11
CASSSTDTQYF
TGTGCCAGCAGCTCCACAGATACGCAGTATTTT
>.|TRBV7-8|once|TRBJ2-6|15
CASSFTDSGANVLTF
TGTGCCAGCAGCTTTACCGACTCTGGGGCCAACGTCCTGACTTTC
>.|TRBV7-9|.|TRBJ1-1|14
CASSYGGMNTEAFF
TGTGCCAGCAGCTACGGAGGGATGAACACTGAAGCTTTCTTT